The next 8 T cell receptor beta chains were all read from a single sample in a study of blood T cell repertoires in COVID-19 (dated by TCRdb to the early 2020s). The receptor library was made with the immunoSEQ multiplex PCR assay. Not all clones reach the TCRdb copy of this immuneACCESS table, which keeps in-frame sequences only. Checked studies attribute under half of the gap to unresolved V genes and leave the rest unexplained. This sample comprises approximately 63,000 clones, 75% to 95% of them detected only once. About 8.1% of the sample is in the top ten clones. Sequencing was performed on peripheral blood. These receptors came from a human donor in a cohort sampled during active COVID-19.

This chain joins TRBV19 and TRBJ2-1; perhaps TRBD1 as D (7 bases). V was trimmed by 5 bases and J by 7 bases, leaving 15 bases between them. CDR1 is LNHDA, CDR2 SQIVND, per germline (reference sequence). The CDR3 consists of 14 residues. Here the CDR3 reads CASSVRGAGNEQFF. CDR3 DNA: TGTGCCAGTAGTGTCAGGGGGGCGGGGAATGAGCAGTTCTTC. Full variable domain (outside the CDR3, taken from reference TRBV19 and TRBJ2-1): DGGITQSPKYLFRKEGQNVTLSCEQNLNHDAMYWYRQDPGQGLRLIYYSQIVNDFQKGDIAEGYSVSREKKESFPLTVTSAQKNPTAFYLCASSVRGAGNEQFFGPGTRLTVL.

CDR3 protein: CASSQQRDSNGYTF. The CDR3 bases are TGCGCCAGCAGCCAACAAAGAGACAGCAATGGCTACACCTTC. The rearrangement joins TRBV5-1 to TRBJ1-2, with D possibly TRBD1 on 5 matching bases. The V gene lost 4 bases and the J gene lost 6 bases, with 16 bases spanning the gap. Germline-derived CDR1 and CDR2 are SGHRS and YFSETQ. The CDR3 contains 14 residues. The entire variable domain, with the rest obtained from reference TRBV5-1 and TRBJ1-2, is as follows: KAGVTQTPRYLIKTRGQQVTLSCSPISGHRSVSWYQQTPGQGLQFLFEYFSETQRNKGNFPGRFSGRQFSNSRSEMNVSTLELGDSALYLCASSQQRDSNGYTFGSGTRLTVV.

This sequence joins TRBV13 and TRBJ2-7; the D gene is possibly TRBD1 (6 bases). There are 13 residues in the CDR3. The V end lost 5 bases, the J end lost 7 bases, and 15 bases lay between the germline ends. Germline lookup yields CDR1 PRHDT and CDR2 FYEKMQ (reference sequence). CDR3 in DNA: TGTGCCAGCAGCGGCAGGGGTATCCGTGAGCAGTACTTC. Translating gives CASSGRGIREQYF.

On this clone: Within the sample, other DNA sequences also encode this same CDR3. This rearrangement joins TRBV7-9 to TRBJ2-7; tentatively, D is TRBD1 (6 bases). Trimming removed 2 bases at V and 5 bases at J, with 10 bases between. The CDR3 is 13 amino acids. Germline assignment: CDR1 SEHNR and CDR2 FQNEAQ (reference sequence). CDR3 nucleotides: TGTGCCAGCAGCTTAAGGGGGATCGACGAGCAGTACTTC. Its protein product is CASSLRGIDEQYF.

V usage is TRBV28 and J usage is TRBJ1-2, with D maybe TRBD1 (6 bases). This CDR3 comprises 13 residues. Germline-derived CDR1 and CDR2 are MDHEN and SYDVKM. Deletions cut 8 bases from V and 5 bases from J, with 15 bases between. The CDR3 loop is CASAPTGSYGYTF. CDR3 coding DNA: TGTGCCAGCGCCCCCACAGGGTCATATGGCTACACCTTC.

This clone was picked up one time. This rearrangement joins TRBV7-3 to TRBJ2-1, with D tentatively TRBD2 (6 bases). V was cut by 2 bases and J by 6 bases, with 14 bases left in between. The CDR3 sequence is 15 residues long. Germline-derived CDR1 and CDR2 are SGHTA and FQGTGA. CDR3: CASSLGFAGTNEQFF. DNA of the CDR3: TGTGCCAGCAGCTTAGGATTCGCGGGGACCAATGAGCAGTTCTTC.

The chain combines TRBV18 with TRBJ1-1, with 9 bases fitting TRBD1. CDR1 and CDR2 (germline): KGHSH, LQKENI. With V trimmed by 4 bases and J by 4 bases, 4 bases remained unmatched. The CDR3 is 14 amino acids. DNA of the CDR3: TGTGCCAGCTCACTAGGGACAGGGAGCACTGAAGCTTTCTTT. Its protein is CASSLGTGSTEAFF.

The CDR3 loop reads CSVATGTYTYEQYF. For the CDR3, the DNA is TGCAGCGTTGCAACCGGGACTTACACCTACGAGCAGTACTTC. The chain joins TRBV29-1 to TRBJ2-7, with D possibly matching TRBD2 (6 bases). The V gene's germline CDR1 is SQVTM and CDR2 ANQGSEA. The CDR3 is 14 residues long. V dropped 4 bases and J dropped 2 bases, with 15 bases sitting between them.